This TCR beta chain is drawn from a study of T cells in Graves' hyperthyroidism and ophthalmopathy. Germline CDR1 and CDR2: SSHAT and FNYEAQ (reference sequence). CDR3 length: 13 amino acids. The patients, who ranged from 18 to 65 in age, presented with newly diagnosed hyperthyroidism lasting under 2 months. It was RNA transcripts that yielded the amplified TCR beta CDR3 regions. The HTBI primer set drove a first-round RT-PCR of the TCR CDR3. TCRdb analysed the multiplex PCR reads with MiXCR anew, one entry per CDR3 protein. Of 610,000 or so distinct CDR3 sequences in the sample, around 46% were seen once. Regarding this clonotype: Antigen specificity is unknown. One junction end does not reproduce the germline sequence, and a read error may be involved.

General study results and limits: Ophthalmopathy cases were set apart from stable hyperthyroidism by a 13 V-J model.

Material: peripheral blood or thyroid tissue (not recorded which). The chain is built from TRBV7-7 and TRBJ2-7; D is possibly TRBD2 (6 bases). The J call is doubtful: the DNA matches TRBJ2-1 better. This clonotype originated in a woman aged 18-29 years with Graves' hyperthyroidism. CDR3 amino acids: CASSQGLYNEQFF. CDR3 nucleotide sequence: TGTGCTAGCAGCCAGGGACTTTACAATGAGCAGTTCTTC.